A selection of T cell receptor beta chains follows, all from one sample in a study of circulating and synovial CD4+ cells in juvenile arthritis. Data came from immunoSEQ multiplex PCR; TCRdb stores just in-frame clones and leaves some out. This sample carries roughly 2,200 clones, around 90% of them seen once, and the ten largest clones take approximately 1.8%. Sequenced material: HLA-DR+ CD4+ T cells from blood. The receptors originated from a human donor with juvenile idiopathic arthritis. Each CDR3 is given with its conserved first and last residue. The D gene is left open where the match is weak. Expanded clones are given a class, and other clones once, few, many or no size at all.

v_call	clone_size	j_call	cdr3_length	d_call	cdr3_aa	cdr3_nt
TRBV12-5	-	TRBJ2-3	14	TRBD2	CASGPGLVPDTQYF	TGTGCTAGTGGCCCCGGACTAGTCCCTGATACGCAGTATTTT
TRBV28	-	TRBJ2-3	15	-	CASSSLGGSTDTQYF	TGTGCCAGCAGCTCTCTCGGGGGTAGCACAGATACGCAGTATTTT
TRBV19	-	TRBJ1-3	16	-	CASSPRTGRSGNTIYF	TGTGCCAGTAGTCCGCGGACGGGAAGGTCTGGAAACACCATATATTTT
TRBV2	-	TRBJ1-6	16	-	CASNPGKGSYNSPLHF	TGTGCCAGCAATCCGGGGAAGGGCTCCTATAATTCACCCCTCCACTTT
TRBV11-3	once	TRBJ2-7	15	TRBD1	CASSQGTGEGYEQYF	TGTGCCAGCAGCCAAGGGACAGGGGAGGGCTACGAGCAGTACTTC
TRBV15	-	TRBJ2-3	12	-	CATSLSTDTQYF	TGTGCCACCAGCCTCAGCACAGATACGCAGTATTTT
TRBV5-6	-	TRBJ2-1	12	-	CASSLGVDEQFF	TGTGCCAGCAGCTTGGGTGTCGATGAGCAGTTCTTC
TRBV19	-	TRBJ2-2	14	-	CASRTASGTGELFF	TGTGCCAGTAGGACGGCAAGCGGCACCGGGGAGCTGTTTTTT
TRBV6-4	-	TRBJ1-6	14	TRBD1	CASSDGQGASPLHF	TGTGCCAGCAGTGACGGACAGGGGGCTTCACCCCTCCACTTT
TRBV7-2	-	TRBJ2-5	14	TRBD1	CASRRTGEQETQYF	TGTGCCAGCAGGCGCACAGGGGAACAAGAGACCCAGTACTTC
TRBV6-1	-	TRBJ2-5	14	TRBD2	CASSLTSGEETQYF	TGTGCCAGCAGCCTGACTAGCGGGGAAGAGACCCAGTACTTC
TRBV28	-	TRBJ2-6	17	-	CASIKRPGLSGANVLTF	TGTGCCAGCATAAAACGGCCAGGGCTCTCTGGGGCCAACGTCCTGACTTTC
TRBV19	-	TRBJ1-6	16	TRBD1	CATRQGAVKDNSPLHF	TGTGCCACAAGACAGGGGGCGGTCAAGGATAATTCCCCCCTCCACTTT
TRBV29-1	-	TRBJ1-2	17	TRBD1	CSALGSGTGPTNYGYTF	TGCAGCGCGTTGGGATCCGGGACAGGGCCTACTAACTATGGCTACACCTTC
TRBV7-2	-	TRBJ2-1	15	TRBD2	CASSPLSGGANEQFF	TGTGCCAGCAGCCCCCTCAGCGGGGGGGCCAATGAGCAGTTCTTC
TRBV19	-	TRBJ1-5	14	TRBD1	CASSTDRVYQPQHF	TGTGCCAGTAGTACGGACAGGGTCTATCAGCCCCAGCATTTT
TRBV5-1	-	TRBJ2-7	13	-	CASSLDTTYEQYF	TGCGCCAGCAGCCTGGACACTACCTACGAGCAGTACTTC
TRBV6-1	-	TRBJ2-5	15	-	CASSKLSRSEETQYF	TGTGCCAGCAGTAAGCTCTCCCGGTCGGAAGAGACCCAGTACTTC
TRBV6-6	-	TRBJ1-4	13	-	CASSRSGGEKLFF	TGTGCCAGCAGCCGTTCCGGAGGCGAAAAACTGTTTTTT
TRBV30	-	TRBJ1-1	14	-	CAWRQRPGDTEAFF	TGTGCCTGGAGGCAGAGACCGGGGGACACTGAAGCTTTCTTT
TRBV5-3	-	TRBJ2-7	15	TRBD1	CARSLHRDSFHEQYF	TGTGCCAGAAGCTTGCACCGGGACAGTTTCCACGAGCAGTACTTC
TRBV2	-	TRBJ2-5	12	-	CASRWGGETQYF	TGTGCCAGCAGGTGGGGAGGAGAGACCCAGTACTTC
TRBV4-2	-	TRBJ2-5	16	TRBD2	CASSQEASGVQETQYF	TGTGCCAGCAGCCAAGAGGCCAGCGGGGTACAAGAGACCCAGTACTTC
TRBV6-5	-	TRBJ1-2	13	-	CASSYPGDYGYTF	TGTGCCAGCAGTTACCCAGGGGACTATGGCTACACCTTC
TRBV19	-	TRBJ1-1	16	TRBD1	CASSIDSRTGITEAFF	TGTGCCAGTAGTATAGATTCGCGGACAGGAATAACCGAAGCTTTCTTT
TRBV18	-	TRBJ2-1	13	-	CASSPSFYNEQFF	TGTGCCAGCTCACCGTCCTTCTACAATGAGCAGTTCTTC
TRBV14	-	TRBJ2-2	16	TRBD2	CASSPLAGSGTGELFF	TGTGCCAGCAGCCCCCTAGCGGGATCGGGCACCGGGGAGCTGTTTTTT
TRBV6-5	-	TRBJ2-1	13	TRBD2	CASSYPGRNEQFF	TGTGCCAGCAGTTACCCCGGGAGGAATGAGCAGTTCTTC
TRBV11-3	-	TRBJ2-2	14	TRBD2	CASSAGGHTGELFF	TGTGCCAGCAGCGCGGGGGGCCACACCGGGGAGCTGTTTTTT
TRBV5-1	-	TRBJ1-1	16	TRBD1	CASSPRSGQGDTEAFF	TGCGCCAGCAGCCCCCGCTCCGGACAGGGGGACACTGAAGCTTTCTTT
TRBV5-4	-	TRBJ2-1	14	TRBD1	CASSRDRGVPEQFF	TGTGCCAGCAGCCGGGACAGGGGGGTCCCTGAGCAGTTCTTC
TRBV7-8	-	TRBJ2-3	14	-	CASSKRDWRRAQYF	TGTGCCAGCAGCAAACGGGACTGGCGACGGGCGCAGTATTTT
TRBV11-3	-	TRBJ2-3	16	TRBD2	CASSLGLADSTDTQYF	TGTGCCAGCAGCTTAGGACTAGCAGATAGCACAGATACGCAGTATTTT
TRBV6-6	-	TRBJ1-1	15	TRBD1	CASSYQDRVQTEAFF	TGTGCCAGCAGTTACCAAGACAGGGTGCAAACTGAAGCTTTCTTT
TRBV9	few	TRBJ1-1	14	TRBD1	CASSPGTVNTEAFF	TGTGCCAGCAGCCCAGGGACAGTAAACACTGAAGCTTTCTTT
TRBV5-1	-	TRBJ2-1	16	TRBD2	CASSPKSSGGAVEQFF	TGCGCCAGCAGCCCGAAATCTAGCGGGGGGGCGGTTGAGCAGTTCTTC
TRBV2	-	TRBJ2-1	15	-	CASRLGTQVVNEQFF	TGTGCCAGCAGATTGGGGACACAAGTTGTCAATGAGCAGTTCTTC
TRBV6-5	-	TRBJ1-1	13	-	CASNNRENTEAFF	TGTGCCAGCAATAACAGGGAGAACACTGAAGCTTTCTTT
TRBV9	-	TRBJ2-1	15	-	CASSVAGDRYNEQFF	TGTGCCAGCAGCGTAGCGGGAGATCGGTACAATGAGCAGTTCTTC
TRBV7-9	-	TRBJ2-7	15	-	CASSGGATRPYEQYF	TGTGCCAGCAGTGGGGGGGCGACGAGGCCATACGAGCAGTACTTC
TRBV25-1	-	TRBJ1-5	14	-	CASSGTASNQPQHF	TGTGCCAGCAGTGGTACAGCTAGCAATCAGCCCCAGCATTTT
TRBV6-4	-	TRBJ1-2	14	-	CASTPEGGSYGYTF	TGTGCCAGCACTCCCGAGGGAGGGAGCTATGGCTACACCTTC
TRBV7-2	-	TRBJ1-1	13	TRBD1	CASRGQVYTEAFF	TGTGCCAGCCGCGGACAGGTGTACACTGAAGCTTTCTTT
TRBV10-3	-	TRBJ1-1	14	-	CAISEWKGNTEAFF	TGTGCCATCAGTGAGTGGAAGGGGAATACTGAAGCTTTCTTT
TRBV9	-	TRBJ2-3	14	TRBD2	CASRGLAGGDTQYF	TGTGCCAGCAGGGGGCTAGCGGGGGGAGATACGCAGTATTTT
TRBV28	once	TRBJ1-4	16	TRBD1	CASSLQTGGANEKLFF	TGTGCCAGCAGTTTGCAAACAGGGGGCGCAAATGAAAAACTGTTTTTT
TRBV7-6	-	TRBJ2-7	14	-	CASSSLGGRYEQYF	TGTGCCAGCAGCTCATTAGGGGGACGCTACGAGCAGTACTTC
TRBV6-1	-	TRBJ1-4	18	-	CASSDCPSLLVDNEKLFF	TGTGCCAGCAGTGACTGTCCAAGTCTCCTAGTCGACAATGAAAAACTGTTTTTT